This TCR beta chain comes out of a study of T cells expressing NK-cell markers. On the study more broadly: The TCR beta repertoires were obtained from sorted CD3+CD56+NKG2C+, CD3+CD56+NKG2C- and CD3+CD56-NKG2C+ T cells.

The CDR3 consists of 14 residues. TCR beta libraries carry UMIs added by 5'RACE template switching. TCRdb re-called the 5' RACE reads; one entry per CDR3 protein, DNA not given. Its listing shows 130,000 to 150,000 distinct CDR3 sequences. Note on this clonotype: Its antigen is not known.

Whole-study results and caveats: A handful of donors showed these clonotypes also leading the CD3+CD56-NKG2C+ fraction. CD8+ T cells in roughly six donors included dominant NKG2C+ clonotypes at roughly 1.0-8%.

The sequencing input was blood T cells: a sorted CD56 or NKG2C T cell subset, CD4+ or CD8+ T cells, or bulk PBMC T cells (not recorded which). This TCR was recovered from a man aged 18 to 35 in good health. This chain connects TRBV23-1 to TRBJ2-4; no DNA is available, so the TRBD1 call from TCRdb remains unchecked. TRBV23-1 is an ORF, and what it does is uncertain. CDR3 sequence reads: CASSPWGQGDIQYF.